These 21 T cell receptor beta chains share one sample of origin, sequenced in a study of long-term antiretroviral therapy in people with HIV. Researchers ran immunoSEQ v3.0 at survey level. Libraries were prepared by immunoSEQ multiplex PCR; TCRdb keeps only in-frame clonotypes and omits some of them. The sample has 20,000 or so clones; roughly 87% are singletons. The specimen was unsorted PBMCs, collected 1.8 years before starting antiretroviral therapy. Receptor source: a man aged 50-60 years with HIV.

The chain links TRBV19 to TRBJ2-1, with TRBD1 identical over 9 bases. The CDR3 spans 14 residues. Germline V gene lookup returns CDR1 LNHDA and CDR2 SQIVND (reference sequence). The ends lost 4 bases at V and 5 bases at J; junction bases unmatched: 3. CDR3 nucleotide sequence: TGTGCCAGTAGTAGCCGGGACAGGGACAATGAGCAGTTCTTC. Amino acids: CASSSRDRDNEQFF. The variable domain in full, with the rest retrieved from reference TRBV19 and TRBJ2-1, is DGGITQSPKYLFRKEGQNVTLSCEQNLNHDAMYWYRQDPGQGLRLIYYSQIVNDFQKGDIAEGYSVSREKKESFPLTVTSAQKNPTAFYLCASSSRDRDNEQFFGPGTRLTVL.

The CDR3 sequence: CASSITGRSGYTF. CDR3 nucleotide sequence: TGTGCCAGTAGTATCACAGGGAGGAGTGGCTACACCTTC. The gene calls are TRBV19 and TRBJ1-2, with D tentatively TRBD1 (6 bases). Trimming stripped 3 bases from V and 7 bases from J, with 12 bases between. Germline lookup yields CDR1 LNHDA and CDR2 SQIVND (reference sequence). This CDR3 has 13 residues.

This sequence joins TRBV4-1 and TRBJ1-5, with TRBD1 matching 7 bases. The CDR3 spans 14 residues. Per germline, CDR1 MGHRA and CDR2 YSYEKL. V shed 5 bases, J shed 7 bases, and the junction held 8 bases outside the gene matches. The CDR3 DNA sequence: TGCGCCAGCAGCTCAACAGGGGCTGGGCAGCCCCAGCATTTT. Protein product: CASSSTGAGQPQHF.

This clone was seen only a few times. The chain uses TRBV6-6 and TRBJ2-1; D gene uncertain. Trimming left V 5 bases short and J 3 bases short, with 11 bases between. CDR1 and CDR2 from the germline V gene are MNHNY and SVGAGI (reference sequence). This CDR3 comprises 14 residues. The CDR3 sequence: CASSHVSVYNEQFF. DNA for the CDR3: TGTGCCAGCAGTCACGTGTCCGTCTACAATGAGCAGTTCTTC.

This chain joins TRBV5-1 and TRBJ1-6; no definite D call. With 0 bases removed from V and 0 bases from J, the gap between germline ends came to 7 bases. The CDR3 loop spans 16 amino acids. Germline assignment: CDR1 SGHRS and CDR2 YFSETQ. Here the CDR3 DNA reads TGCGCCAGCAGCTTGGCAGCCAGCTCCTATAATTCACCCCTCCACTTT. This sequence encodes CASSLAASSYNSPLHF.

The CDR3 region has the DNA TGTGCCAGCAGCATTAGCGGGGATACGCAGTATTTT. This codes for CASSISGDTQYF. The chain employs TRBV9 and TRBJ2-3; 7 positions match TRBD2. This CDR3 is built from 12 residues. Per the germline V gene, CDR1 is SGDLS and CDR2 is YYNGEE. V shed 4 bases, J shed 6 bases, and the junction held 2 bases outside the gene matches.

The chain employs TRBV4-1 and TRBJ2-5; TRBD1 matches at 10 bases. The V and J ends lost 3 bases and 1 base, in that order; junction bases with no gene match: 5. Per germline, CDR1 MGHRA and CDR2 YSYEKL. The CDR3 covers 16 residues. The CDR3 DNA follows: TGCGCCAGCAGCCAGCCGGGACAGGGGACCCAAGAGACCCAGTACTTC. As protein: CASSQPGQGTQETQYF.

This chain links TRBV18 with TRBJ1-2; the match to TRBD1 covers 7 bases. The germline gives CDR1 KGHSH, CDR2 LQKENI. The length of the CDR3 is 14 residues. With 2 bases clipped from V and 3 bases from J, the junction kept 3 bases outside the gene matches. CDR3 loop: CASSPDRAYYGYTF. For the CDR3, the DNA is TGTGCCAGCTCACCAGACAGGGCGTACTATGGCTACACCTTC.

The CDR3 DNA is TGTGCCAGCAGCTTATCTGGCAGGTATAATTCACCCCTCCACTTT. It specifies CASSLSGRYNSPLHF. This chain joins TRBV5-8 and TRBJ1-6; D is unclear. Germline CDR1 reads SGHTS; CDR2 reads YDEGEE. Trimming stripped 2 bases from V and 4 bases from J, with 10 bases between. The CDR3 length is 15 residues.

J is TRBJ2-1 and V is TRBV29-1; D is ambiguous. This CDR3 has 14 amino acids. Trimming shortened V by 4 bases and J by 4 bases, and 14 bases separated the two germline ends. The germline gives CDR1 SQVTM, CDR2 ANQGSEA. CDR3 in amino acids: CSVVPLAQYNEQFF. The DNA of the CDR3 is TGCAGCGTTGTCCCCCTCGCACAGTACAATGAGCAGTTCTTC.

V gene TRBV5-6 combines with J gene TRBJ2-1; 11 bases map to TRBD2. The CDR3 length is 16 residues. Germline CDR1 SGHDT, CDR2 YYEEEE. V shed 0 bases and J 4 bases; nucleotides not matched to a gene: 3. The CDR3 loop is CASSLVAGGGYNEQFF. The CDR3 nucleotides are TGTGCCAGCAGCTTGGTAGCGGGGGGGGGATACAATGAGCAGTTCTTC.

This chain links TRBV4-3 with TRBJ2-3, with 8 bases aligning to TRBD2. The germline V gene encodes CDR1 LGHNA and CDR2 YSLEER. Losses at the gene ends were 1 base for V and 0 bases for J; bases not matched to a gene: 6. This CDR3 is built from 17 residues. CDR3 DNA sequence: TGCGCCAGCAGCCAAGTCCTCAGCGGGAGCAGCACAGATACGCAGTATTTT. This sequence encodes CASSQVLSGSSTDTQYF.

This clone was detected only a few times. The rearrangement links TRBV10-3 to TRBJ1-6, with TRBD1 matching over 9 bases. V dropped 6 bases and J dropped 8; count of bases not matched to a gene: 2. The germline CDR1 and CDR2 sequences are ENHRY and SYGVKD. The CDR3 is 13 residues long. The CDR3 nucleotides read TGTGCCATCAGGGGACAGGGTGATTCACCCCTCCACTTT. Translated: CAIRGQGDSPLHF.

This clone appeared a few times. This chain uses TRBV25-1 with TRBJ2-7; D ambiguous. CDR1 is MGHDK and CDR2 is SYGVNS in the germline V gene. V gave up 2 bases and J gave up 2 bases, with 10 bases separating them. The CDR3 runs to 14 residues. The CDR3: CASSEQEATYEQYF. In nucleotides, the CDR3 is TGTGCCAGCAGTGAACAGGAAGCCACCTACGAGCAGTACTTC.

This chain uses TRBV9 with TRBJ2-2, with 7 bases that match TRBD2. V dropped 0 bases and J dropped 7; count of bases not matched to a gene: 6. Germline CDR1 SGDLS, CDR2 YYNGEE. This CDR3 has 15 residues. In nucleotides, the CDR3 is TGTGCCAGCAGCGTAGAGTTGGGGGGGGACGGGGAGCTGTTTTTT. Residues: CASSVELGGDGELFF.

The gene calls are TRBV25-1 and TRBJ2-7; D possibly uses TRBD1 or TRBD2 (6 bases each). The CDR3 is made up of 13 amino acids. In germline, CDR1 is MGHDK, CDR2 SYGVNS. Between the trimmed V and J ends, which lost 0 bases and 8 bases, there was a span of 11 bases. CDR3 sequence: CASSEYGGLKQYF. CDR3 in DNA: TGTGCCAGCAGTGAATACGGGGGCCTCAAGCAGTACTTC.

Written as DNA, the CDR3 is TGTGCAAGTCGCTCCAAGACAGGGTCTTACTATGGCTACACCTTC. It is translated as CASRSKTGSYYGYTF. This sequence joins TRBV12-2 and TRBJ1-2; the table's TRBD1 call for D was not verified on the DNA. TRBV12-2 is deemed a pseudogene. The length of the CDR3 is 15 residues.

The chain recombines TRBV6-5 with TRBJ2-5; D possibly uses TRBD1 or TRBD2 (6 bases each). CDR3 length: 13 amino acids. Germline V gene lookup returns CDR1 MNHEY and CDR2 SVGAGI. V dropped 6 bases and J dropped 3 bases, with 11 bases sitting between them. CDR3 sequence reads: CASSTGAEETQYF. Here the CDR3 DNA reads TGTGCCAGCAGCACGGGGGCAGAAGAGACCCAGTACTTC.

The gene calls are TRBV7-2 and TRBJ2-3, with D perhaps matching TRBD1 (5 bases). The CDR3 is 16 residues long. The ends were cut back, 1 base at V and 2 bases at J, with 13 bases in the middle. Looked up from germline, CDR1 is SGHTA and CDR2 is FQGNSA. CDR3 residues: CASSLGLGVPTDTQYF. The CDR3 DNA reads TGTGCCAGCAGCTTAGGGTTAGGGGTTCCCACAGATACGCAGTATTTT. Variable domain in full (rest from reference TRBV7-2 and TRBJ2-3): GAGVSQSPSNKVTEKGKDVELRCDPISGHTALYWYRQSLGQGLEFLIYFQGNSAPDKSGLPSDRFSAERTGGSVSTLTIQRTQQEDSAVYLCASSLGLGVPTDTQYFGPGTRLTVL.

The chain combines TRBV27 with TRBJ2-2; 10 bases are shared with TRBD2. The length of the CDR3 is 18 residues. Germline V gene data show CDR1 as MNHEY and CDR2 as SMNVEV (reference sequence). The J segment lost 1 base and the V segment lost 6 bases, leaving 11 bases of the junction unmatched. The CDR3 loop reads CASRRKPSSGGNTGELFF. Written as DNA, the CDR3 is TGTGCCAGCAGACGTAAACCATCTAGCGGGGGGAACACCGGGGAGCTGTTTTTT.

The rearrangement uses TRBV4-3 and TRBJ1-1, with a possible D match to TRBD1 (5 bases). Per germline, CDR1 LGHNA and CDR2 YSLEER. This CDR3 contains 14 residues. V was pared by 3 bases and J by 4 bases, with 12 bases between. The CDR3 DNA reads TGCGCCAGCAGCCATGCCGGGACGGTCACTGAAGCTTTCTTT. Its protein product is CASSHAGTVTEAFF.